This TCR beta chain was obtained from a study of cytomegalovirus exposure and HLA in healthy donors. Concerning this clone itself: Antigen specificity is unknown.

The PCR employed 60 Vbeta primers together with 13 Jbeta primers. TCRdb keeps only in-frame clones here, not all; method: immunoSEQ multiplex PCR. The sample yields about 120,000 clones, around 75% seen once. The study's findings and limits: An Asian-associated ancestry cluster reportedly showed fewer N-insertions than the approximately 600-donor mean in a later analysis. What was likely a sequencing artifact was a cluster of highly shared sequence variants.

This clonotype originated in a woman between 45 and 60 years old in good health and CMV-seronegative. The sequenced material came from PBMCs.

In nucleotides, the CDR3 is TGTGCCATCAGGGGACTAGCCAGGAACTCCTACGAGCAGTACTTC. It specifies CAIRGLARNSYEQYF. This chain connects TRBV10-3 to TRBJ2-7; 9 bases align to TRBD2. This CDR3 comprises 15 residues. J was trimmed by 0 bases and V by 6 bases; bases with no gene match: 6. Germline CDR1 and CDR2: ENHRY and SYGVKD.